The rows below give T cell receptor beta chains drawn from one sample of a study of shared clonotypes between healthy human individuals. Sequenced by immunoSEQ multiplex PCR; TCRdb stores in-frame clones only, minus some. The sample has about 2 million clones, over 85% seen once. The sequenced sample consisted of naive CD4+ T cells sorted from blood. The receptors originated from a man aged 18 to 30 in good health. The CDR3 runs from the conserved cysteine through the conserved F or W. Each record gives: CDR3 protein, CDR3 length, V gene.

CASSPTAGVANEQFF	15	TRBV2
CASRQDRGYNSPLHF	15	TRBV4-1
CASSLTPTGLYEQYF	15	TRBV6-5
CASSLEQSSYEQYF	14	TRBV5-1
CASSFLGQGAAGYTF	15	TRBV5-6
CASSVDRANTEAFF	14	TRBV5-1
CASSVAPNTEAFF	13	TRBV9
CAISDSPGGDGYTF	14	TRBV10-3
CASSPGTGNTIYF	13	TRBV5-1
CASSPLGEGVDYGYTF	16	TRBV18
CASSVDGDTGELFF	14	TRBV9
CASSPYRDRVHEQFF	15	TRBV27
CASSPEQGRETQYF	14	TRBV5-1
CASSEPQGQGPYGYTF	16	TRBV2
CASSSSGRTYNEQFF	15	TRBV7-2
CSVGTGVGGTEAFF	14	TRBV29-1
CATRTGINQPQHF	13	TRBV2
CASNVLGQGLTEAFF	15	TRBV19
CASSEDVAGRGETQYF	16	TRBV9
CASSPSGSGTEAFF	14	TRBV18
CASSVVGAWAADTQYF	16	TRBV7-8
CASSLEAVRGTQYF	14	TRBV5-1
CASSEAPGQLYGYTF	15	TRBV6-1
CASSPPGLFTGELFF	15	TRBV2
CASSRTETGSGANVLTF	17	TRBV2
CASSALGPFYSNQPQHF	17	TRBV6-1
CASSQNSAGAVTDTQYF	17	TRBV4-1
CASSPVAGANTGELFF	16	TRBV5-1
CASSIVSRTAKQTQYF	16	TRBV19
CASSVAENNEQFF	13	TRBV9
CASSLAGLSSYNEQFF	16	TRBV7-2
CASRGPVQETQYF	13	TRBV6-1
CASSERTLVNTEAFF	15	TRBV18
CASSIGLAGDLETQYF	16	TRBV19
CASSQGQLTGELFF	14	TRBV4-3
CAWSPGQATGELFF	14	TRBV30
CASSEGDRAISPLHF	15	TRBV25-1
CASSREGGAVNTIYF	15	TRBV4-1
CASSPPGVADTQYF	14	TRBV6-6
CSVGSDSIDYEQYF	14	TRBV29-1